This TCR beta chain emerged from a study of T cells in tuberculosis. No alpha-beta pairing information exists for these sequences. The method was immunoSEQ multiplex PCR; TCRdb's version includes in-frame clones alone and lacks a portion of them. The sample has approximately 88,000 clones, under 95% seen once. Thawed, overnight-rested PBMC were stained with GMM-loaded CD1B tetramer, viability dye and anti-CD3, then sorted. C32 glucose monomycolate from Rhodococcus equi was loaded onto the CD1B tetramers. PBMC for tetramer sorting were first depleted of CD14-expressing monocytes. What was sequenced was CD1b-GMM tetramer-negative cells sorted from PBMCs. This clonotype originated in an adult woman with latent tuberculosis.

The CDR3 reads CSVSPGQGKPNTEAFF. CDR3 nucleotide sequence: TGCAGCGTGTCTCCGGGACAGGGGAAACCGAACACTGAAGCTTTCTTT. The V and J genes are TRBV29-1 and TRBJ1-1; 10 nucleotides line up with TRBD1. Germline-derived CDR1 and CDR2 are SQVTM and ANQGSEA. The CDR3 consists of 16 residues. After removal of 6 bases from V and 1 base from J, the junction contained 11 bases not matched to a gene.